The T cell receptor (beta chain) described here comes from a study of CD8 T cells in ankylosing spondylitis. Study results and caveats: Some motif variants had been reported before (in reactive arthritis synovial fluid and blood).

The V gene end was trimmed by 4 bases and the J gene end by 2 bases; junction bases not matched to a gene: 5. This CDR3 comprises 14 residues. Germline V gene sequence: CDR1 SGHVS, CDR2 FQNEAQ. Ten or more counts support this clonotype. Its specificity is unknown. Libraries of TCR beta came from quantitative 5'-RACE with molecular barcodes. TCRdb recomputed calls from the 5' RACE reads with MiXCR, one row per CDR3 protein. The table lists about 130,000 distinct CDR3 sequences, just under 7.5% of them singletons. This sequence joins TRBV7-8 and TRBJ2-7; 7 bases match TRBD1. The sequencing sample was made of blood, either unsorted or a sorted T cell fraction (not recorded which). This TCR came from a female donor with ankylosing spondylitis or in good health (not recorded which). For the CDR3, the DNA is TGTGCCAGCAGCTCCAAAACAGGGGCCTACGAGCAGTACTTC. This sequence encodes CASSSKTGAYEQYF. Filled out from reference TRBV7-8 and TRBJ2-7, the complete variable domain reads GAGVSQSPRYKVAKRGQDVALRCDPISGHVSLFWYQQALGQGPEFLTYFQNEAQLDKSGLPSDRFFAERPEGSVSTLKIQRTQQEDSAVYLCASSSKTGAYEQYFGPGTRLTVT.